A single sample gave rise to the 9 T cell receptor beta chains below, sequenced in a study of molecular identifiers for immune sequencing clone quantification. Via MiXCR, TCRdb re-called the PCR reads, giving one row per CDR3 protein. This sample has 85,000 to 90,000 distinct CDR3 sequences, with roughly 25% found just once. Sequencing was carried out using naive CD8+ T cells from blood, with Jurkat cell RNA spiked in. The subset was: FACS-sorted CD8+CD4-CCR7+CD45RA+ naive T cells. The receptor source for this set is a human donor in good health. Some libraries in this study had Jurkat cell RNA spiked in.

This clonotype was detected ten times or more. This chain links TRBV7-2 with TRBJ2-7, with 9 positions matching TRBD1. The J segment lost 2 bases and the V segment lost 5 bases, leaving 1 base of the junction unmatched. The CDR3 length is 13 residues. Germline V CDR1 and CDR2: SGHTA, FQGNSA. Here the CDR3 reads CASSRQGAYEQYF. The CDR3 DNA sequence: TGTGCCAGCAGCCGACAGGGGGCCTACGAGCAGTACTTC.

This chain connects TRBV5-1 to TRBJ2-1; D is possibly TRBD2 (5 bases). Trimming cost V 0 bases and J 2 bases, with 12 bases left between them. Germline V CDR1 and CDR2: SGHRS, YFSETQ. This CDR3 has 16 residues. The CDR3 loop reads CASSLGGHPAYNEQFF. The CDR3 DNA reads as TGCGCCAGCAGCTTGGGAGGGCACCCTGCCTACAATGAGCAGTTCTTC.

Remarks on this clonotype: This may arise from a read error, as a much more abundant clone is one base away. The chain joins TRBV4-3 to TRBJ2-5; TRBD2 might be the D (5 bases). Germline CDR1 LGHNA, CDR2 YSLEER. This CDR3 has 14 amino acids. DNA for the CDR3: TGCGCCAGCCGCCAAGACTACAGTCAAGAGACCCAGTACTTC. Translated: CASRQDYSQETQYF.

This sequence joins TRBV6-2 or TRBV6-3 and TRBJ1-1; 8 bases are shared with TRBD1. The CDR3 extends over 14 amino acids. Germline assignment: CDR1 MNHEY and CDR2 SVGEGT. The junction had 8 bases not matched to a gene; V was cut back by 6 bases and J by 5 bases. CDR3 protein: CASRAGQGGTEAFF. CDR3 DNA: TGTGCCAGCAGAGCCGGACAGGGAGGAACTGAAGCTTTCTTT.

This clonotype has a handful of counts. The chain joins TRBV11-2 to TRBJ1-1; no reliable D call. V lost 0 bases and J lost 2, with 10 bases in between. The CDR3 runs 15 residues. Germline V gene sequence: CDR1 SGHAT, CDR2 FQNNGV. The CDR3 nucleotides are TGTGCCAGCAGCTTAGAGGTGACCCTTAACACTGAAGCTTTCTTT. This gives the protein CASSLEVTLNTEAFF.

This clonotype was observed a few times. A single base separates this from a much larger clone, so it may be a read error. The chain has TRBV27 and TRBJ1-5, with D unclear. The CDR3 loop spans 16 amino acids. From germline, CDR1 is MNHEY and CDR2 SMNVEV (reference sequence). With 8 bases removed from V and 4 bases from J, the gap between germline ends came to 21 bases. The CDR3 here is CASHDLDGPTNQPQHF. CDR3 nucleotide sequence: TGTGCCAGCCACGACCTGGACGGTCCAACTAATCAGCCCCAGCATTTT.

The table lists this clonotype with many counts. CDR3 amino acids: CASSPHPTGKDYTF. CDR3 sequence (DNA): TGTGCCAGCAGTCCCCACCCGACAGGGAAGGACTACACCTTC. This chain links TRBV12-3 or TRBV12-4 with TRBJ1-2, with TRBD1 identical over 7 bases. V dropped 5 bases and J dropped 10; count of bases not matched to a gene: 13. There are 14 residues in the CDR3.

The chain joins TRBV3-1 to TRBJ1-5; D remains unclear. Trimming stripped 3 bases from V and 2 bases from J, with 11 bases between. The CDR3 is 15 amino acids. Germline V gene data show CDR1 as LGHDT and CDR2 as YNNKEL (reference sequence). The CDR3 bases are TGTGCCAGCAGCCATGGCGAATCGGGCAATCAGCCCCAGCATTTT. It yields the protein CASSHGESGNQPQHF.

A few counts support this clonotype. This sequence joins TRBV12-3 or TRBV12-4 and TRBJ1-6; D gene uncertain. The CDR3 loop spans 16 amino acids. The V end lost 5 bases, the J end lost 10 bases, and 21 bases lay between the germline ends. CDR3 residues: CASSQTRKGGESPLHF. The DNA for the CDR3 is TGTGCCAGCAGTCAAACCCGAAAGGGCGGGGAATCACCCCTCCACTTT.